These 13 T cell receptor beta chains were all obtained from the same sample, sequenced in a study of cytomegalovirus exposure and HLA in healthy donors. Only in-frame clones appear in the TCRdb table, and some are missing; sequencing was by immunoSEQ multiplex PCR. There are under 110,000 clones in the sample; 88% occur only once, and about 1.8% lies in the top ten. Specimen: PBMCs. The receptors were gathered from a woman younger than 35 in good health and CMV-seropositive.

The rearrangement links TRBV6-5 to TRBJ1-1; weak D call: TRBD1 (5 bases). The V gene's germline CDR1 is MNHEY and CDR2 SVGAGI. The CDR3 has 13 amino acids. With 4 bases removed from V and 9 bases from J, the gap between germline ends came to 15 bases. This CDR3 is CASSSPERGKAFF. For the CDR3, the DNA is TGTGCCAGCAGTTCCCCCGAGCGGGGGAAAGCTTTCTTT.

This clone appeared once. CDR3 bases: TGTGCCAGCAGCCTTGGGGGGAGTGATTCCTACGAGCAGTACTTC. Encoded protein: CASSLGGSDSYEQYF. The V and J genes are TRBV11-3 and TRBJ2-7; a weak D match, TRBD2 (6 bases). The CDR3 contains 15 residues. Germline V gives CDR1 SGHNT, CDR2 YENEEA. The V end was cut by 5 bases, the J end by 1 base, with 15 bases between. Combining the CDR3 with reference TRBV11-3 and TRBJ2-7 gives the whole variable domain EAGVVQSPRYKIIEKKQPVAFWCNPISGHNTLYWYLQNLGQGPELLIRYENEEAVDDSQLPKDRFSAERLKGVDSTLKIQPAELGDSAVYLCASSLGGSDSYEQYFGPGTRLTVT.

The V and J genes are TRBV28 and TRBJ2-2, with D possibly being TRBD1 (6 bases). This CDR3 comprises 14 residues. Germline CDR1 and CDR2: MDHEN and SYDVKM. V lost 4 bases to trimming and J lost 7 bases, with 13 bases between them. The CDR3 DNA is TGTGCCAGCAGTTCCATACAGGGTTTCGGGGAGCTGTTTTTT. Translated: CASSSIQGFGELFF. Filled out from reference TRBV28 and TRBJ2-2, the complete variable domain reads DVKVTQSSRYLVKRTGEKVFLECVQDMDHENMFWYRQDPGLGLRLIYFSYDVKMKEKGDIPEGYSVSREKKERFSLILESASTNQTSMYLCASSSIQGFGELFFGEGSRLTVL.

The genes are TRBV5-5 and TRBJ1-6, with D perhaps TRBD1 (5 bases). The V end lost 1 base, the J end lost 10 bases, and 21 bases lay between the germline ends. Per germline, CDR1 SGHKS and CDR2 YYEKEE (reference sequence). CDR3 size: 17 residues. The CDR3 protein is CASSLMRGGFGGSPLHF. CDR3 nucleotides: TGTGCCAGCAGCTTGATGAGGGGCGGGTTTGGGGGGTCACCCCTCCACTTT.

This clone was picked up one time. The chain employs TRBV19 and TRBJ2-3; no definite D call. The length of the CDR3 is 16 residues. The ends were cut back, 0 bases at V and 3 bases at J, with 13 bases in the middle. Germline CDR1 is LNHDA and CDR2 is SQIVND (reference sequence). The CDR3 loop reads CASSIDVRSRTDTQYF. The CDR3 DNA sequence: TGTGCCAGTAGTATAGATGTTCGGTCCCGTACAGATACGCAGTATTTT.

The chain recombines TRBV19 with TRBJ2-5; D call uncertain. The CDR3 contains 14 residues. Germline V gene lookup returns CDR1 LNHDA and CDR2 SQIVND (reference sequence). V dropped 4 bases and J dropped 5 bases, with 14 bases sitting between them. The CDR3 loop is CASSSRLVGETQYF. CDR3 DNA: TGTGCCAGTAGTAGTCGGCTAGTTGGGGAGACCCAGTACTTC.

V and J are TRBV5-3 and TRBJ1-2; 8 bases line up with TRBD1. TRBV5-3 is classed as an ORF, of uncertain function. This CDR3 has 14 residues. The junction had 3 bases not matched to a gene; V was cut back by 4 bases and J by 1 base. The CDR3: CARSPGQGNYGYTF. DNA of the CDR3: TGTGCCAGAAGCCCCGGACAGGGTAACTATGGCTACACCTTC.

The chain has TRBV6-4 and TRBJ2-3, with no clear D. Germline-derived CDR1 and CDR2 are MRHNA and SNTAGT. The ends were cut back, 6 bases at V and 1 base at J, with 14 bases in the middle. The CDR3 runs to 15 residues. The CDR3 sequence is CASSPDITGTDTQYF. The CDR3 DNA follows: TGTGCCAGCAGCCCTGACATCACAGGCACAGATACGCAGTATTTT.

The genes are TRBV14 and TRBJ1-2, with 12 bases aligning to TRBD1. From germline, CDR1 is SGHDN and CDR2 FVKESK. Unmatched junction bases numbered 6, after V lost 4 bases and J lost 6 bases. This CDR3 has 15 amino acids. CDR3 DNA: TGTGCCAGCAGCCCCCGGGACAGGGGGCAAAATGGCTACACCTTC. This sequence encodes CASSPRDRGQNGYTF.

This clone was seen more than once but under ten times. The chain combines TRBV10-2 with TRBJ1-5; 7 bases map to TRBD1. Germline CDR1 WSHSY, CDR2 SAAADI. Trimming took 10 bases from V and 5 from J; bases not matched to a gene: 14. CDR3 length: 15 residues. CDR3 loop: CATADRAGGYQPQHF. In DNA form, the CDR3 reads TGCGCCACCGCCGACAGGGCCGGGGGCTATCAGCCCCAGCATTTT.

This chain links TRBV9 with TRBJ2-1; D is possibly TRBD1 (5 bases). Trimming removed 0 bases from V and 10 bases from J, with 14 bases in between. CDR1 is SGDLS and CDR2 is YYNGEE in the germline V gene. The length of the CDR3 is 14 residues. CDR3 amino acids: CASSVGGPAGEQFF. The DNA for the CDR3 is TGTGCCAGCAGCGTAGGGGGCCCGGCAGGAGAGCAGTTCTTC. Full variable domain (outside the CDR3, taken from reference TRBV9 and TRBJ2-1): DSGVTQTPKHLITATGQRVTLRCSPRSGDLSVYWYQQSLDQGLQFLIQYYNGEERAKGNILERFSAQQFPDLHSELNLSSLELGDSALYFCASSVGGPAGEQFFGPGTRLTVL.

This chain joins TRBV4-1 and TRBJ2-1, with D perhaps TRBD1 (6 bases). Trimming cost V 0 bases and J 4 bases, with 16 bases left between them. Per germline, CDR1 MGHRA and CDR2 YSYEKL. CDR3 length: 17 residues. CDR3 in amino acids: CASSQDRIGGQYNEQFF. In DNA, the CDR3 is TGCGCCAGCAGCCAAGATAGGATCGGAGGACAGTACAATGAGCAGTTCTTC.

In its sample, this clone was seen once. The chain couples TRBV11-2 to TRBJ2-7; 7 bases match TRBD2. The V segment lost 5 bases and the J segment 2 bases; nucleotides outside the gene matches: 6. Germline V gene data show CDR1 as SGHAT and CDR2 as FQNNGV. This CDR3 has 14 amino acids. CDR3 sequence: CASSPSGGAYEQYV. The CDR3 DNA reads as TGTGCCAGCAGCCCCTCGGGGGGAGCCTACGAGCAGTACGTC.